These 24 T cell receptor beta chains came from one sample sequenced in a study of CD8+ T cells in alopecia areata. Treatment: oral pan-JAK inhibitor, 5-10 mg twice daily. It was cDNA, reverse transcribed from extracted RNA, that served as the sequencing template. Here immunoSEQ multiplex PCR was the method, and the copy in TCRdb shows in-frame clones only, minus some. The data contain 200,000 or so clones, over 45% of them seen just once; the ten biggest clones take up 5.5%. The source material was CD4+ T cells sorted from blood, sampled at week 24, from a patient treated with tofacitinib. The source is a human donor with alopecia areata.

This clone was seen more than once but under ten times. This chain uses TRBV6-5 with TRBJ2-5; no reliable D call. Trimming cost V 8 bases and J 3 bases, with 16 bases left between them. This CDR3 comprises 14 residues. Per the germline V gene, CDR1 is MNHEY and CDR2 is SVGAGI. In DNA, the CDR3 is TGTGCCAGCGGCTACTTTGGGGAAGAAGAGACCCAGTACTTC. Protein product: CASGYFGEEETQYF.

Only a few counts were recorded for this clone. The rearrangement joins TRBV5-1 to TRBJ2-1; D is perhaps TRBD1 or TRBD2 (5 bases each). CDR3 length equals 14 residues. The V end was cut by 5 bases, the J end by 5 bases, with 14 bases between. Per germline, CDR1 SGHRS and CDR2 YFSETQ. The CDR3 spells CASREDTHNNEQFF. The CDR3 nucleotides are TGCGCCAGCAGGGAGGACACACACAACAATGAGCAGTTCTTC.

Comment on this clone: Other DNA sequences from this sample encode an identical CDR3 as well. The chain employs TRBV28 and TRBJ2-7; no clear D gene. CDR3 length: 12 amino acids. Germline assignment: CDR1 MDHEN and CDR2 SYDVKM. V shed 1 base and J shed 3 bases, with 4 bases lying between them. The CDR3 loop is CASSLSGYEQYF. CDR3 in DNA: TGTGCCAGCAGTTTATCGGGCTACGAGCAGTACTTC.

J is TRBJ2-7 and V is TRBV25-1; 8 nucleotides align to TRBD2. J gave up 3 bases and V 3 bases, and 7 bases lay outside the gene matches. CDR3 length: 15 residues. In germline, CDR1 is MGHDK, CDR2 SYGVNS. In nucleotides, the CDR3 is TGTGCCAGCAGTGATATAGCGGGGACTTTCTACGAGCAGTACTTC. It yields the protein CASSDIAGTFYEQYF.

The chain has TRBV9 and TRBJ1-2; 9 bases are a match to TRBD1. Germline V gene lookup returns CDR1 SGDLS and CDR2 YYNGEE. CDR3 length: 13 residues. The V segment lost 1 base and the J segment 6 bases; nucleotides outside the gene matches: 1. Written as DNA, the CDR3 is TGTGCCAGCAGCGTACGGACAGGGGATGGCTACACCTTC. It encodes CASSVRTGDGYTF.

In its sample, this clone was seen a few times. This sequence joins TRBV29-1 and TRBJ2-7; the D is unclear. Germline V gene sequence: CDR1 SQVTM, CDR2 ANQGSEA. The CDR3 runs to 12 residues. V was shortened by 7 bases and J by 3 bases, with 13 bases between the two germline ends. The CDR3 loop is CSAGPNRYEQYF. The DNA of the CDR3 is TGCAGCGCCGGCCCAAACCGCTACGAGCAGTACTTC.

V and J are TRBV4-3 and TRBJ2-3; 7 nucleotides align to TRBD2. Germline V gives CDR1 LGHNA, CDR2 YSLEER. The CDR3 covers 17 residues. Losses at the gene ends were 1 base for V and 0 bases for J; bases not matched to a gene: 7. CDR3 loop: CASSQAPLAASTDTQYF. The CDR3 DNA reads TGCGCCAGCAGCCAAGCCCCCCTAGCGGCCAGCACAGATACGCAGTATTTT.

This chain uses TRBV7-2 with TRBJ2-1; 9 bases map to TRBD2. This CDR3 spans 15 amino acids. V lost 5 bases, J lost 10 bases, and 12 bases stayed unmatched. CDR1 is SGHTA, CDR2 FQGNSA, per germline. The CDR3 DNA follows: TGTGCCAGCAGCACGGACAGCGGGAGGACTCGAGAGCAGTTCTTC. Translated, it gives CASSTDSGRTREQFF.

This clone was found a few times. This CDR3 is CAWRANRNQPQHF. CDR3 DNA: TGTGCCTGGAGGGCAAACAGGAATCAGCCCCAGCATTTT. The rearrangement uses TRBV30 and TRBJ1-5, with a weak D call TRBD1 (5 bases). The CDR3 contains 13 residues. The germline gives CDR1 GTSNPN, CDR2 SVGIG (reference sequence). V lost 3 bases, J lost 4 bases, and 10 bases lay in between.

This clone has more than one count but fewer than ten. The chain has TRBV27 and TRBJ1-4; D is possibly TRBD1 (6 bases). Germline lookup yields CDR1 MNHEY and CDR2 SMNVEV (reference sequence). V was pared by 6 bases and J by 6 bases, with 17 bases between. The CDR3 is made up of 15 amino acids. The CDR3 reads CASSRQRGGDEKLFF. The CDR3 nucleotides read TGTGCCAGCAGCCGCCAAAGGGGGGGAGATGAAAAACTGTTTTTT.

Turning to this clone: This CDR3 is also generated by other DNA sequences in the sample. The chain employs TRBV5-1 and TRBJ2-5, with D unresolved. Germline CDR1 reads SGHRS; CDR2 reads YFSETQ. This CDR3 has 13 residues. V was trimmed by 0 bases and J by 0 bases, leaving 3 bases between them. Here the CDR3 DNA reads TGCGCCAGCAGCTTGGACAACCAAGAGACCCAGTACTTC. Translated: CASSLDNQETQYF. The full variable domain, its missing parts supplied by reference TRBV5-1 and TRBJ2-5, is KAGVTQTPRYLIKTRGQQVTLSCSPISGHRSVSWYQQTPGQGLQFLFEYFSETQRNKGNFPGRFSGRQFSNSRSEMNVSTLELGDSALYLCASSLDNQETQYFGPGTRLLVL.

This clone showed up many times. The chain uses TRBV9 and TRBJ2-3; D is undetermined. Germline CDR1 SGDLS, CDR2 YYNGEE. The CDR3 sequence is 16 residues long. The V and J ends lost 0 bases and 0 bases respectively, with 11 bases between them. CDR3 in DNA: TGTGCCAGCAGCGTAGCTGTTAGCCCAAGCACAGATACGCAGTATTTT. Its protein product is CASSVAVSPSTDTQYF.

The sample holds many counts of this clone. As DNA, the CDR3 is TGTGCCAGCAGTTTCGTCAGGGACAGGGACTATGGCTACACCTTC. This sequence encodes CASSFVRDRDYGYTF. This chain links TRBV28 with TRBJ1-2; 9 bases align to TRBD1. Germline V CDR1 and CDR2: MDHEN, SYDVKM. The CDR3 runs 15 residues. J lost 3 bases, V lost 3 bases, and 5 bases had no gene match.

This clone was seen only once. The CDR3 sequence is CASSQDPGTEQFF. DNA for the CDR3: TGCGCCAGCAGCCAAGATCCTGGGACTGAGCAGTTCTTC. The chain carries TRBV4-3 and TRBJ2-1, with D possibly being TRBD1 or TRBD2 (5 bases each). CDR1 and CDR2 (germline): LGHNA, YSLEER. Deletions cut 0 bases from V and 9 bases from J, with 9 bases between. CDR3 length: 13 amino acids.

The chain is built from TRBV4-1 and TRBJ1-6, with D perhaps matching TRBD1 (6 bases). There are 17 residues in the CDR3. Germline V gives CDR1 MGHRA, CDR2 YSYEKL. Trimming cost V 3 bases and J 0 bases, with 12 bases left between them. In DNA, the CDR3 is TGCGCCAGCAGCCACGGGACACAACGCTCCTATAATTCACCCCTCCACTTT. Translated, it gives CASSHGTQRSYNSPLHF.

J is TRBJ2-7 and V is TRBV4-3, with D hard to call. CDR1 and CDR2 (germline): LGHNA, YSLEER. The V end lost 4 bases, the J end lost 0 bases, and 13 bases lay between the germline ends. The CDR3 has 15 amino acids. CDR3 in amino acids: CASSLYPEHSYEQYF. CDR3 DNA sequence: TGCGCCAGCAGCCTGTATCCCGAGCACTCCTACGAGCAGTACTTC.

The CDR3 bases are TGTGCCAGCAGCTCGGGACAGACTCTCTACGAGCAGTACTTC. Protein: CASSSGQTLYEQYF. The chain couples TRBV7-9 to TRBJ2-7; TRBD1 matches at 7 bases. The V and J ends lost 4 bases and 3 bases, in that order; junction bases with no gene match: 6. The CDR3 runs to 14 residues. Germline V gene data show CDR1 as SEHNR and CDR2 as FQNEAQ (reference sequence).

This clone was seen more than once but under ten times. The chain combines TRBV5-1 with TRBJ2-3; the match to TRBD2 covers 9 bases. After removal of 0 bases from V and 4 bases from J, the junction contained 0 bases not matched to a gene. The germline gives CDR1 SGHRS, CDR2 YFSETQ. The CDR3 has 14 residues. In DNA form, the CDR3 reads TGCGCCAGCAGCTTGGTAGCGGGGGCAGATACGCAGTATTTT. Encoded protein: CASSLVAGADTQYF.

The rearrangement links TRBV7-2 to TRBJ1-2; 8 bases agree with TRBD1. Germline V gene sequence: CDR1 SGHTA, CDR2 FQGNSA. This CDR3 contains 12 residues. J lost 3 bases, V lost 8 bases, and 2 bases had no gene match. CDR3 residues: CASQGADYGYTF. As DNA, the CDR3 is TGTGCCAGCCAGGGGGCGGACTATGGCTACACCTTC.

There are a few counts of this clone. Other DNA sequences within the sample encode an identical CDR3. The V gene is TRBV5-1, the J gene TRBJ1-5, with D unresolved. Trimming removed 4 bases at V and 5 bases at J, with 10 bases between. CDR3 size: 13 residues. Germline lookup yields CDR1 SGHRS and CDR2 YFSETQ. The CDR3 nucleotides read TGCGCCAGCAGCCTGGATAGAGATCAGCCCCAGCATTTT. It yields the protein CASSLDRDQPQHF.

This clone was observed a handful of times. The chain employs TRBV18 and TRBJ1-5; the D is unclear. Germline V CDR1 and CDR2: KGHSH, LQKENI. The CDR3 is 14 amino acids. V lost 5 bases and J lost 2, with 10 bases in between. The CDR3 sequence: CASSKLRGNQPQHF. In nucleotides, the CDR3 is TGTGCCAGCTCAAAACTAAGAGGCAATCAGCCCCAGCATTTT.

The chain uses TRBV5-6 and TRBJ2-5; the match to TRBD2 covers 9 bases. V shed 2 bases, J shed 5 bases, and the junction held 1 base outside the gene matches. Germline CDR1 SGHDT, CDR2 YYEEEE. The CDR3 spans 13 residues. CDR3: CASSFGLAETQYF. Written as DNA, the CDR3 is TGTGCCAGCAGCTTTGGACTAGCGGAGACCCAGTACTTC.

The J gene is TRBJ2-5, the V gene TRBV7-9; TRBD2 is a possible D gene (6 bases). In germline, CDR1 is SEHNR, CDR2 FQNEAQ (reference sequence). Trimming took 4 bases from V and 0 from J, leaving 15 bases between them. This CDR3 contains 16 residues. Written as DNA, the CDR3 is TGTGCCAGCAGCTGGGTACCTGGCGGGGACCAAGAGACCCAGTACTTC. It translates to CASSWVPGGDQETQYF.

The chain carries TRBV28 and TRBJ1-2, with TRBD1 matching over 8 bases. The CDR3 has 15 residues. J gave up 7 bases and V 4 bases, and 11 bases lay outside the gene matches. The germline V gene encodes CDR1 MDHEN and CDR2 SYDVKM. In DNA, the CDR3 is TGTGCCAGCAGTTCCCCCAGGGGCAGGGGGCCTGGCTACACCTTC. Translated: CASSSPRGRGPGYTF.